The TCR beta chain described here comes from a study of T-cell memory formation after mild COVID-19. At the level of the study: Most TCR clusters belonged to a single donor. Study results and limitations: Later expanders leaned toward CD4+, whereas clones contracting from day 15 to 85 were balanced CD4/CD8.

5'RACE primed at constant segments yielded TCR alpha and TCR beta cDNA libraries bearing sample barcodes and UMIs. One entry per CDR3 protein results from TCRdb running MiXCR on the 5' RACE reads. The repertoire includes about 140,000 distinct CDR3 sequences, around 15% of them detected once, and 28% sits in the top ten. The table lists this clonotype with a few counts. The antigen remains undetermined. The material sequenced was PBMCs or a T cell subset sorted from them (not recorded which). The origin of this receptor is an adult woman who had mild COVID-19 (a few samples of this study predate the infection). Cell type and time point are not known.

In DNA, the CDR3 is TGTGCCAGCAGCCACACGGGAGGAGGATCCTACGAGCAGTACTTC. This translates into CASSHTGGGSYEQYF. The chain carries TRBV13 and TRBJ2-7; 7 bases map to TRBD2. V was pared by 5 bases and J by 1 base, with 8 bases of the junction left unmatched. Germline V gene data show CDR1 as PRHDT and CDR2 as FYEKMQ (reference sequence). CDR3 length equals 15 residues.